This T cell receptor (beta chain) was identified during a study of beta chain features in type 1 diabetes. Whole-study findings and limits: The naive, central memory and Treg TCRB repertoires showed an apparent similarity that was greater among patients than among healthy donors. Type 1 diabetes patients had moderately but significantly shorter TCRB CDR3s in all four CD4+ subsets.

Remarks on this clone: Its antigen remains unidentified.

Reverse transcribing all isolated RNA meant expressed TCRB transcripts were sequenced. Produced via immunoSEQ multiplex PCR; TCRdb's table is partial and in-frame only. This table has more than 250,000 clones, 20% appearing once. Germline assignment: CDR1 SGDLS and CDR2 YYNGEE. The V gene lost 0 bases and the J gene lost 8 bases, with 17 bases spanning the gap. This CDR3 has 15 amino acids. Cell sorting via CD45RO/CCR7/CD25/CD127/CD95/CD27 was performed to obtain CD4+ naive, central memory, regulatory and stem cell-like memory cells. The sample taken for sequencing was naive CD4+ T cells from blood. This sequence originates from a woman in her thirties or forties with type 1 diabetes. The rearrangement links TRBV9 to TRBJ1-2; the D is unclear. The CDR3 bases are TGTGCCAGCAGCGTAGGTGTCGTAACTATGGAGGGCTACACCTTC. This translates into CASSVGVVTMEGYTF. The complete variable domain, with remaining parts taken from reference TRBV9 and TRBJ1-2, reads DSGVTQTPKHLITATGQRVTLRCSPRSGDLSVYWYQQSLDQGLQFLIQYYNGEERAKGNILERFSAQQFPDLHSELNLSSLELGDSALYFCASSVGVVTMEGYTFGSGTRLTVV.